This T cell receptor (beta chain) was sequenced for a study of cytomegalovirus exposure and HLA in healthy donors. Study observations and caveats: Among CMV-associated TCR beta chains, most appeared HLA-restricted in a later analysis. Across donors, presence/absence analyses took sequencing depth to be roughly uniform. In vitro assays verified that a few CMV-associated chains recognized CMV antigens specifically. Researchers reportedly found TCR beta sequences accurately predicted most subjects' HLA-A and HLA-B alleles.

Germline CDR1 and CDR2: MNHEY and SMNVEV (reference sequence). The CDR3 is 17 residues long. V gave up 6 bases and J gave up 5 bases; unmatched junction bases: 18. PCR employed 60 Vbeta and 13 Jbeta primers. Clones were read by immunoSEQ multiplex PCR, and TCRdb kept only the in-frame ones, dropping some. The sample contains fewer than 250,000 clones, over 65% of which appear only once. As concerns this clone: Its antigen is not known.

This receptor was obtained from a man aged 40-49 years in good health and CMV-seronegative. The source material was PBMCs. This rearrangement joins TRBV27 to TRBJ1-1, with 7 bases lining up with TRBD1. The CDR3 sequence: CASSTVEGGWRKTEAFF. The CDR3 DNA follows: TGTGCCAGCAGCACAGTAGAAGGGGGCTGGCGGAAAACTGAAGCTTTCTTT.